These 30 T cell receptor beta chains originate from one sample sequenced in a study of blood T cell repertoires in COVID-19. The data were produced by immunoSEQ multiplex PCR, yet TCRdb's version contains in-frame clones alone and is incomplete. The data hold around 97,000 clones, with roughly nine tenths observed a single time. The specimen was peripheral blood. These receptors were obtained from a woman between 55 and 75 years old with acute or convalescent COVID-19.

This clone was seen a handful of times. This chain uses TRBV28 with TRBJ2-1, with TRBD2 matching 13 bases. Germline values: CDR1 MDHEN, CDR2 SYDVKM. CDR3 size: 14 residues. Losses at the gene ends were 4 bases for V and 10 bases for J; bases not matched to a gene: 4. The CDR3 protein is CASSWTSGSREQFF. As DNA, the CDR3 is TGTGCCAGCAGTTGGACTAGCGGGAGTAGGGAGCAGTTCTTC.

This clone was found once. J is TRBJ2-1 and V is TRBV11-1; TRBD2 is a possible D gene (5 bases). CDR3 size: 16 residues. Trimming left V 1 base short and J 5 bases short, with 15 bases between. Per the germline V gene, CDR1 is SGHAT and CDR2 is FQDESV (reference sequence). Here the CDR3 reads CASSLEGGLLNNEQFF. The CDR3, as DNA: TGTGCCAGCAGCTTAGAGGGTGGACTTTTGAACAATGAGCAGTTCTTC.

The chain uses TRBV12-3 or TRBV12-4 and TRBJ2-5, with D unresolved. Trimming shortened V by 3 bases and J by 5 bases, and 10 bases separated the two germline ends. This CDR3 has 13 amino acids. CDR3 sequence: CASSLWASETQYF. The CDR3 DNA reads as TGTGCCAGCAGTTTGTGGGCGTCGGAGACCCAGTACTTC.

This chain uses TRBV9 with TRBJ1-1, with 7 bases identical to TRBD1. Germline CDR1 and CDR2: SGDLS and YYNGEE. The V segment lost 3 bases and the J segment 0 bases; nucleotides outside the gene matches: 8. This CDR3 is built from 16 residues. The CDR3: CASSASTGIMNTEAFF. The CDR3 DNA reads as TGTGCCAGCAGCGCATCGACAGGGATCATGAACACTGAAGCTTTCTTT.

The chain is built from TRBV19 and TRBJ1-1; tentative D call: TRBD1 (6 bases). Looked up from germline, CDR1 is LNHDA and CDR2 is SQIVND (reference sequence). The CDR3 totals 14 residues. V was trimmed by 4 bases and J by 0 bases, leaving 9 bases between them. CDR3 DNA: TGTGCCAGTAGTACCCGACAGGTGAACACTGAAGCTTTCTTT. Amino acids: CASSTRQVNTEAFF. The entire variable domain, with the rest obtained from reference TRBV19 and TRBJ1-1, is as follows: DGGITQSPKYLFRKEGQNVTLSCEQNLNHDAMYWYRQDPGQGLRLIYYSQIVNDFQKGDIAEGYSVSREKKESFPLTVTSAQKNPTAFYLCASSTRQVNTEAFFGQGTRLTVV.

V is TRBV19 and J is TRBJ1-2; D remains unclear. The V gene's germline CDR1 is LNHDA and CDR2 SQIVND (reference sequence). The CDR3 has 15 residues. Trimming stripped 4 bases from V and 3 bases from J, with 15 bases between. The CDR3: CASSKARGSYYGYTF. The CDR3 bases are TGTGCCAGTAGTAAAGCCAGAGGGTCCTACTATGGCTACACCTTC.

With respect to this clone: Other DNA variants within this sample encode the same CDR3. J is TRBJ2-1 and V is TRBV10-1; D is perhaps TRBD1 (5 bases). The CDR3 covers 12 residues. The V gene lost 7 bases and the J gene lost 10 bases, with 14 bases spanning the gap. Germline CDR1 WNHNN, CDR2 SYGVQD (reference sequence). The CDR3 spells CASNQGFGEQFF. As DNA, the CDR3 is TGCGCCAGCAACCAGGGATTCGGGGAGCAGTTCTTC.

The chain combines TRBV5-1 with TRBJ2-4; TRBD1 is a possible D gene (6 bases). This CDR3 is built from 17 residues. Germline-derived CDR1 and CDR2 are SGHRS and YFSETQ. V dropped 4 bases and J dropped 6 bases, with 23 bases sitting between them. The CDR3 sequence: CASSPPWTVTQGNIQYF. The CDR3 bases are TGCGCCAGCAGCCCGCCTTGGACAGTAACGCAAGGAAACATTCAGTACTTC. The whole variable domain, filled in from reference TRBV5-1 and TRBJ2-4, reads KAGVTQTPRYLIKTRGQQVTLSCSPISGHRSVSWYQQTPGQGLQFLFEYFSETQRNKGNFPGRFSGRQFSNSRSEMNVSTLELGDSALYLCASSPPWTVTQGNIQYFGAGTRLSVL.

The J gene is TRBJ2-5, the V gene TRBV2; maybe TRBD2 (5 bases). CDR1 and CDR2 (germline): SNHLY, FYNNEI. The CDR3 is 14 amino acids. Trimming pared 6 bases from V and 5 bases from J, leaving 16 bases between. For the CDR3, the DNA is TGTGCCAGCAGGAGGGAGATATTCGGGGAGACCCAGTACTTC. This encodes CASRREIFGETQYF.

In DNA form, the CDR3 reads TGTGCCACCAGCAGGGGATTGGAGCGGCGTCTCACAGATACGCAGTATTTT. It specifies CATSRGLERRLTDTQYF. The chain links TRBV15 to TRBJ2-3, with D perhaps matching TRBD2 (5 bases). There are 17 residues in the CDR3. The germline V gene has CDR1 LNHNV and CDR2 YYDKDF (reference sequence). V was shortened by 3 bases and J by 2 bases, with 18 bases between the two germline ends.

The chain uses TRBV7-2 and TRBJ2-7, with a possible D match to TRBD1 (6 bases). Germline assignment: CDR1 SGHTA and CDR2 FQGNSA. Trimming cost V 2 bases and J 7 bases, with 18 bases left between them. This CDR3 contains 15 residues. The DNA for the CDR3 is TGTGCCAGCAGCTTATTCCAGGGGAATATGGGGGAGCAGTACTTC. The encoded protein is CASSLFQGNMGEQYF. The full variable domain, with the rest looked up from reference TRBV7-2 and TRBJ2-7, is GAGVSQSPSNKVTEKGKDVELRCDPISGHTALYWYRQSLGQGLEFLIYFQGNSAPDKSGLPSDRFSAERTGGSVSTLTIQRTQQEDSAVYLCASSLFQGNMGEQYFGPGTRLTVT.

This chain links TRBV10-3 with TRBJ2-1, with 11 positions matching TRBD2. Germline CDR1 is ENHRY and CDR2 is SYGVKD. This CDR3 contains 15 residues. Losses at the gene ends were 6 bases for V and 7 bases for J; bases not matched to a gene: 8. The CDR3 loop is CAIRVAGGQGNEQFF. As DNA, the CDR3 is TGTGCCATCAGGGTAGCGGGAGGGCAGGGGAATGAGCAGTTCTTC.

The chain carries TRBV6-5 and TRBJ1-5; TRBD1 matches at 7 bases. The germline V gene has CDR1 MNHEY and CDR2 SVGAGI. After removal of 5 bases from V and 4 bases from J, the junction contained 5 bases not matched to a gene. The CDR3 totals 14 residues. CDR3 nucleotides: TGTGCCAGCAGTCCCGGGACAGCTAATCAGCCCCAGCATTTT. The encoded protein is CASSPGTANQPQHF.

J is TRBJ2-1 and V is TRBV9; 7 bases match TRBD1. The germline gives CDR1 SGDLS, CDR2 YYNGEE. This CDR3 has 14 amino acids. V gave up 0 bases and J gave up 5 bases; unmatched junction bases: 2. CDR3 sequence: CASSVETGNNEQFF. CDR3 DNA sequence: TGTGCCAGCAGCGTAGAGACAGGGAACAATGAGCAGTTCTTC.

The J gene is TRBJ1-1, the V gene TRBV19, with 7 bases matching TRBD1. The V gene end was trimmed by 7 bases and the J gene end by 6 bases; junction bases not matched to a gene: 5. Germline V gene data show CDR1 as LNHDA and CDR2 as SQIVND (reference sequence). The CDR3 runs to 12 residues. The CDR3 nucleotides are TGTGCCAGTATACGGACAGGAGCTGAAGCTTTCTTT. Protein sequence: CASIRTGAEAFF.

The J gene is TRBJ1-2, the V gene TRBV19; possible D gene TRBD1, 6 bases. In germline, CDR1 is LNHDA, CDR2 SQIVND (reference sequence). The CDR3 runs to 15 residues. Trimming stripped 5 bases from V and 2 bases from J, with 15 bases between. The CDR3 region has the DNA TGTGCCAGTAGTCACAGGGAAAGGTTAAACTATGGCTACACCTTC. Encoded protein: CASSHRERLNYGYTF. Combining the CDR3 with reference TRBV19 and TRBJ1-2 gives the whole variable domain DGGITQSPKYLFRKEGQNVTLSCEQNLNHDAMYWYRQDPGQGLRLIYYSQIVNDFQKGDIAEGYSVSREKKESFPLTVTSAQKNPTAFYLCASSHRERLNYGYTFGSGTRLTVV.

In DNA, the CDR3 is TGTGCCAGCAGTGATCGGGGGACGGGCAATCAGCCCCAGCATTTT. Its protein is CASSDRGTGNQPQHF. V is TRBV2 and J is TRBJ1-5; D possibly corresponds to TRBD1 (5 bases). The CDR3 sequence is 15 residues long. V lost 3 bases and J lost 2, with 11 bases in between. Germline CDR1 is SNHLY and CDR2 is FYNNEI. Looking up the rest from reference TRBV2 and TRBJ1-5 gives the full variable domain: EPEVTQTPSHQVTQMGQEVILRCVPISNHLYFYWYRQILGQKVEFLVSFYNNEISEKSEIFDDQFSVERPDGSNFTLKIRSTKLEDSAMYFCASSDRGTGNQPQHFGDGTRLSIL.

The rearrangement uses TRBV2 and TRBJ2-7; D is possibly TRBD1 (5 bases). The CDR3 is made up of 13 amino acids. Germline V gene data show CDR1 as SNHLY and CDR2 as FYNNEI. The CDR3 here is CVSSEAGIHEQYV. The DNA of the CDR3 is TGTGTCAGCAGTGAGGCAGGGATCCACGAGCAGTACGTC.

The CDR3 nucleotides are TGTGCCAGCAGCTCCGGCAGGGGGCGGTACGAGCAGTACTTC. Protein: CASSSGRGRYEQYF. V usage is TRBV13 and J usage is TRBJ2-7, with TRBD1 identical over 8 bases. V trimming: 4 bases; J trimming: 4 bases; junction bases outside the gene matches: 6. The CDR3 totals 14 residues. In germline, CDR1 is PRHDT, CDR2 FYEKMQ (reference sequence).

This CDR3 reads CASSLAISNSPLHF. The CDR3 DNA reads as TGTGCCAGCAGCTTAGCCATTAGTAATTCACCCCTCCACTTT. The chain joins TRBV11-2 to TRBJ1-6, with D hard to call. This CDR3 has 14 amino acids. Germline V lookup: CDR1 SGHAT, CDR2 FQNNGV. V was pared by 1 base and J by 6 bases, with 7 bases between.

In DNA form, the CDR3 reads TGCGCCAGGGACTCCCCGGCCGAGACCCAGTACTTC. It specifies CARDSPAETQYF. The chain couples TRBV10-1 to TRBJ2-5; D possibly corresponds to TRBD2 (5 bases). Germline values: CDR1 WNHNN, CDR2 SYGVQD (reference sequence). V was cut by 9 bases and J by 5 bases, with 13 bases left in between. This CDR3 spans 12 amino acids.

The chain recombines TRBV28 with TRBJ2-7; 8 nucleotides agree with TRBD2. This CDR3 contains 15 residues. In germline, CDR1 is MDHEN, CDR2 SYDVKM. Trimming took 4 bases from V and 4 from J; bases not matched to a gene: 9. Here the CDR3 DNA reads TGTGCCAGCAGTTCCCCGGGAGGGGACGAATACGAGCAGTACTTC. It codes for CASSSPGGDEYEQYF.

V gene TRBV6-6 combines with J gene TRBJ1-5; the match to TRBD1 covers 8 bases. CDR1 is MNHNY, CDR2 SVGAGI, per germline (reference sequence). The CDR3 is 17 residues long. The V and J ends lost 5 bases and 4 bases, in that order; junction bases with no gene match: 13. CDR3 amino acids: CASSRNPGGSLNQPQHF. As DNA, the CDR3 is TGTGCCAGCAGTCGCAACCCAGGGGGCAGCTTGAATCAGCCCCAGCATTTT.

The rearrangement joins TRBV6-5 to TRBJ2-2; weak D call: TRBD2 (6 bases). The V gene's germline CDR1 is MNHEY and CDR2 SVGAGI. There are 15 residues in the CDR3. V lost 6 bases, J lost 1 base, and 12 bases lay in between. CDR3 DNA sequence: TGTGCCAGCAGGGTCGGGACTCTGAACACCGGGGAGCTGTTTTTT. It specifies CASRVGTLNTGELFF.

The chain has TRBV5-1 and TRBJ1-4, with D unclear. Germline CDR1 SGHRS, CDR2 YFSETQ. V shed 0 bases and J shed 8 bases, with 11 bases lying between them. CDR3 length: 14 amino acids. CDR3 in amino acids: CASSLGSGSEKLFF. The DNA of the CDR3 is TGCGCCAGCAGCTTGGGGAGTGGTTCGGAAAAACTGTTTTTT.

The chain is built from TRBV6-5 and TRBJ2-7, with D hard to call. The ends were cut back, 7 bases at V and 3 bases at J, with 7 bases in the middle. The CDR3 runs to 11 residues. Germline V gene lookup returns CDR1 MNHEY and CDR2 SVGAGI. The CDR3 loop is CASMNSYEQYV. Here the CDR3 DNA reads TGTGCCAGCATGAACAGCTACGAGCAGTACGTC.

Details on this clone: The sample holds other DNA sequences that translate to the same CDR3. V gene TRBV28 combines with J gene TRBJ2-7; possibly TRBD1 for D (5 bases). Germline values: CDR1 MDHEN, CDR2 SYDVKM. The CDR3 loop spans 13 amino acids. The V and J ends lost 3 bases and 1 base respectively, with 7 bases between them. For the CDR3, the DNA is TGTGCCAGCAGTTTGGGGCAGTCCTACGAGCAGTACTTC. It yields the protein CASSLGQSYEQYF.

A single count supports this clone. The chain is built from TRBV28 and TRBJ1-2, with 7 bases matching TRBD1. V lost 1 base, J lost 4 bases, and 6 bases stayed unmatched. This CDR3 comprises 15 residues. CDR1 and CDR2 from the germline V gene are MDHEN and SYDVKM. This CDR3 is CASSLLRTGSYGYTF. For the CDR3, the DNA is TGTGCCAGCAGTTTATTAAGGACAGGTAGCTATGGCTACACCTTC.

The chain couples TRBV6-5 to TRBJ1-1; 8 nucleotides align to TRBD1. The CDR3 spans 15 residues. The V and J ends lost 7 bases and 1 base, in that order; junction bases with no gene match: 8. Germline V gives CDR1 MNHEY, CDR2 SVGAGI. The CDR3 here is CASTSPTGGNTEAFF. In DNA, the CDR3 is TGTGCCAGCACCAGCCCTACAGGGGGGAACACTGAAGCTTTCTTT.

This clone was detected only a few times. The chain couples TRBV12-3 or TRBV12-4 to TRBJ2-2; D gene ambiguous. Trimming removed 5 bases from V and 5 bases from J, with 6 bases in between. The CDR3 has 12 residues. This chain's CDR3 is CASSLPTGELFF. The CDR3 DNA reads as TGTGCCAGCAGTCTCCCGACCGGGGAGCTGTTTTTT.